This TCR beta chain was sequenced in a study of blood T cell repertoires in COVID-19. Whole-study context: COVID-19 samples collected from the United States, Italy and Spain covered acute and convalescent phases. In each case, the material was cDNA or gDNA derived from T cells, B-cell-depleted T cells, or PBMCs.

In the original workflow: Amplifying reference gene primers gave estimates of nucleated cell counts. Assay: immunoSEQ multiplex PCR; the TCRdb copy retains only in-frame clones and omits some. The DNA was the basis for D and trimming; V, J and clone size are from that table. The repertoire holds roughly 220,000 clones, approximately 85% seen once, with around 2.9% in the top ten. Germline values: CDR1 MNHNY, CDR2 SVGAGI (reference sequence). The CDR3 extends over 15 amino acids. Trimming removed 5 bases from V and 0 bases from J, with 13 bases in between. Sequenced: peripheral blood. This TCR derives from a man in his forties or fifties who had recovered from COVID-19. This chain connects TRBV6-6 to TRBJ1-1; weak D call: TRBD1 (5 bases). Here the CDR3 reads CASSTLRGLNTEAFF. CDR3 sequence (DNA): TGTGCCAGCAGTACCCTGCGGGGACTGAACACTGAAGCTTTCTTT.